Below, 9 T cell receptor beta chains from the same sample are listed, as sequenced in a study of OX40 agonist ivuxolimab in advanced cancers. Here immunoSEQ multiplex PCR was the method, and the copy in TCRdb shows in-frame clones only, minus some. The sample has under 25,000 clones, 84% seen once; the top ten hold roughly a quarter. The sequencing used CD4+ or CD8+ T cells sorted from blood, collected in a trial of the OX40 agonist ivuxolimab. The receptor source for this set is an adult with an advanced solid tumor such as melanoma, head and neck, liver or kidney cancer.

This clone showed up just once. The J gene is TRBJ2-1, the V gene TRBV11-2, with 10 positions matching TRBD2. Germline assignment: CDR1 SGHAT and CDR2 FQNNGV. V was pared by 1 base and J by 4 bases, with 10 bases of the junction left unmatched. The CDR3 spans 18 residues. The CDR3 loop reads CASSLGGELAGLYNEQFF. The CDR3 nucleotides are TGTGCCAGCAGCTTAGGAGGGGAACTAGCGGGACTTTACAATGAGCAGTTCTTC.

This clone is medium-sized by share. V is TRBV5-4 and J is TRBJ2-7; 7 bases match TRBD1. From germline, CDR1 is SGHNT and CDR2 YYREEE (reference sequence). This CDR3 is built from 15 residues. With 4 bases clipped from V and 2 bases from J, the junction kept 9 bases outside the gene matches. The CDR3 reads CASSTLDRTPYEQYF. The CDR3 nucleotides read TGTGCCAGCAGCACTCTGGACAGGACCCCCTACGAGCAGTACTTC. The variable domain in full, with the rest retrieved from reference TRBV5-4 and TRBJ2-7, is ETGVTQSPTHLIKTRGQQVTLRCSSQSGHNTVSWYQQALGQGPQFIFQYYREEENGRGNFPPRFSGLQFPNYSSELNVNALELDDSALYLCASSTLDRTPYEQYFGPGTRLTVT.

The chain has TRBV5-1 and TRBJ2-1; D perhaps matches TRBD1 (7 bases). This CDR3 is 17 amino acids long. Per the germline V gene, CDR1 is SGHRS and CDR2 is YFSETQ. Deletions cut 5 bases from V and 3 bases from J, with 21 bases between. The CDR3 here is CASSMEGAGPIYNEQFF. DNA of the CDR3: TGCGCCAGCAGTATGGAGGGGGCAGGCCCAATCTACAATGAGCAGTTCTTC.

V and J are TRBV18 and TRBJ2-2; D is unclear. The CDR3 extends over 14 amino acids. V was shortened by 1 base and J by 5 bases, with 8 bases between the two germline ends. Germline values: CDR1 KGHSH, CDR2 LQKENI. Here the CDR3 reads CASSPLPGTGELFF. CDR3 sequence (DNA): TGTGCCAGCTCACCACTCCCAGGAACCGGGGAGCTGTTTTTT.

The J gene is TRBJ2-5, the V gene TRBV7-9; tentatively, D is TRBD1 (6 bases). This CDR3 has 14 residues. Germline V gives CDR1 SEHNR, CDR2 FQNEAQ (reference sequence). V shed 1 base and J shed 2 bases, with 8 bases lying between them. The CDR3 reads CASSLDREQETQYF. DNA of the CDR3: TGTGCCAGCAGCTTAGACAGGGAACAAGAGACCCAGTACTTC.

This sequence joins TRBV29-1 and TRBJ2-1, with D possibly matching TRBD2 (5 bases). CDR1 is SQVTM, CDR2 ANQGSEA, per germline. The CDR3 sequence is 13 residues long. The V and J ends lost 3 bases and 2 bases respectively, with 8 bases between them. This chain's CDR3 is CSVERVTYNEQFF. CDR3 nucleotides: TGCAGCGTTGAGCGGGTTACCTACAATGAGCAGTTCTTC.

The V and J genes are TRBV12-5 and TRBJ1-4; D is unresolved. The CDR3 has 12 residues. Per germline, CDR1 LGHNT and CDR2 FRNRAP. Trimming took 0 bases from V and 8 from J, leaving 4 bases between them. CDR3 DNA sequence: TGTGCTAGTGGTTTGGTAGGCGAAAAACTGTTTTTT. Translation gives CASGLVGEKLFF.

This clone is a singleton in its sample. The CDR3 DNA sequence: TGTGCCAGCAGCTTGAACGGGCCCAATGAGCAGTTCTTC. It codes for CASSLNGPNEQFF. The gene calls are TRBV5-4 and TRBJ2-1; no definite D call. The CDR3 consists of 13 residues. V lost 1 base, J lost 6 bases, and 8 bases lay in between. Germline loops: CDR1 SGHNT, CDR2 YYREEE (reference sequence).

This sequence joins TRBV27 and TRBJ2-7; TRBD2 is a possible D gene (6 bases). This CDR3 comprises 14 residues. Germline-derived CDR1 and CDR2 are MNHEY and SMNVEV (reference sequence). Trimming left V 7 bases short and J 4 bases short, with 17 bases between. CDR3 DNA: TGTGCCAGCAATTTCGGAGGGGTGAGTTACGAGCAGTACTTC. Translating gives CASNFGGVSYEQYF.